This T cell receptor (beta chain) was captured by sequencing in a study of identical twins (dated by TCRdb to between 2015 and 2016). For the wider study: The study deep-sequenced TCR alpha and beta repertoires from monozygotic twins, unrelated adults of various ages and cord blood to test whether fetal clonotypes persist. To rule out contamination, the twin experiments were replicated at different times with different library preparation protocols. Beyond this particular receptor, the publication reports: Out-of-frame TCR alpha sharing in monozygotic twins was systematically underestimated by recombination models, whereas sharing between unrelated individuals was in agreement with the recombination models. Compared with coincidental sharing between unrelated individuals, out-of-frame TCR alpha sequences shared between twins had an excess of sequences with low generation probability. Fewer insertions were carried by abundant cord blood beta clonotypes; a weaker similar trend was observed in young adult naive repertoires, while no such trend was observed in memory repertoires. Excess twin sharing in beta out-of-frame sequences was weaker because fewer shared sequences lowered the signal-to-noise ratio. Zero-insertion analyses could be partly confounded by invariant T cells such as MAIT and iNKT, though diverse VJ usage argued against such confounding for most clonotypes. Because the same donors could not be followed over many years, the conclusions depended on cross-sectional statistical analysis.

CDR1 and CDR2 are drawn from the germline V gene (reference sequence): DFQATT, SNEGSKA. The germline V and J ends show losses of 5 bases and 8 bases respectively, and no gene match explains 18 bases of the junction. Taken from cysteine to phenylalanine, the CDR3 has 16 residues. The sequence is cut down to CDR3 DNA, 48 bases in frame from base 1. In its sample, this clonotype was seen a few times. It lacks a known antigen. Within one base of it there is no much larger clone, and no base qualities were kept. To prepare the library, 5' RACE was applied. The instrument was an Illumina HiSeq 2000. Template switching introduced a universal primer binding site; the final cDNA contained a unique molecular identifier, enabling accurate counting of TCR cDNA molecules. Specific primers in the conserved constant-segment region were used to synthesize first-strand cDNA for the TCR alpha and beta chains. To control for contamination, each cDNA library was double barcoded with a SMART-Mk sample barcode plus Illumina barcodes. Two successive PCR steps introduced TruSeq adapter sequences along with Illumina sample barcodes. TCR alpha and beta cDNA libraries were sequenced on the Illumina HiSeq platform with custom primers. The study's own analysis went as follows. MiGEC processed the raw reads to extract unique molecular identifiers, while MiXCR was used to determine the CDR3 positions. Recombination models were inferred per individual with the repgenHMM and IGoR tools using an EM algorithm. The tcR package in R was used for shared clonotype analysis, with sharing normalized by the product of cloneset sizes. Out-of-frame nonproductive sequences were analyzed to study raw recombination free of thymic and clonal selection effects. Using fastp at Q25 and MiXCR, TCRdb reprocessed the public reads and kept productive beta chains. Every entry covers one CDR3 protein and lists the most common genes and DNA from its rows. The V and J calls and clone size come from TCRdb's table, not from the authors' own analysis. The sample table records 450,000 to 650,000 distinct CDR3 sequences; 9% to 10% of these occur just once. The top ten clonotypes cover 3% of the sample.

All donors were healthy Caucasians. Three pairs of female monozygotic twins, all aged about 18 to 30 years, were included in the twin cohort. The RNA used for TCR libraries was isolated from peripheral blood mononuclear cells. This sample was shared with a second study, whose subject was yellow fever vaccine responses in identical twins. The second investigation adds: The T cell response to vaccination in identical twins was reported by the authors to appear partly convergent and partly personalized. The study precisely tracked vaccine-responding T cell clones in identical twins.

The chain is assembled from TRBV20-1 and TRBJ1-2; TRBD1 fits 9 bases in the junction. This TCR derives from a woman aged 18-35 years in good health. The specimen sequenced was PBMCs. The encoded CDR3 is CSAPRGSLGQGEGYTF. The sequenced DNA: TGCAGTGCTCCGAGAGGGAGTTTGGGACAGGGAGAAGGCTACACCTTC.